These 21 T cell receptor beta chains share one sample of origin, sequenced in a study of T cells in Graves' hyperthyroidism and ophthalmopathy. There were TCR beta CDR3 regions amplified from RNA transcripts. Researchers ran a first-round RT-PCR on the TCR CDR3 using the HTBI primer set. TCRdb redid the calling of the multiplex PCR reads with MiXCR, one entry per CDR3 protein. The repertoire holds about 300,000 distinct CDR3 sequences, with roughly 19% as singletons. What was sequenced was blood. These receptors came from a man aged 50-59 years with Graves' ophthalmopathy.

This chain connects TRBV5-4 to TRBJ2-3; D may be TRBD1 (6 bases). CDR1 SGHNT and CDR2 YYREEE come from the germline V gene (reference sequence). The CDR3 runs to 16 residues. The V end was cut by 0 bases, the J end by 0 bases, with 11 bases between. This CDR3 is CASSLVTTGSTDTQYF. In nucleotides, the CDR3 is TGTGCCAGCAGCTTGGTGACGACAGGCAGCACAGATACGCAGTATTTT.

This clonotype was detected a few times. The rearrangement uses TRBV28 and TRBJ2-7, with 9 bases identical to TRBD1. With V trimmed by 3 bases and J by 6 bases, 6 bases remained unmatched. The germline CDR1 and CDR2 sequences are MDHEN and SYDVKM. The CDR3 is 14 amino acids. Here the CDR3 DNA reads TGTGCCAGCAGTTTTGGGACAGGGCCGACCGAGCAGTACTTC. It specifies CASSFGTGPTEQYF.

The sample holds many counts of this clonotype. The chain recombines TRBV7-8 with TRBJ2-3; 8 bases agree with TRBD2. The V gene's germline CDR1 is SGHVS and CDR2 FQNEAQ. V lost 4 bases to trimming and J lost 4 bases; unmatched junction nucleotides: 7. The CDR3 extends over 15 amino acids. CDR3 loop: CASSSGSGRADTQYF. For the CDR3, the DNA is TGTGCCAGCAGCTCGGGGAGCGGGAGAGCAGATACGCAGTATTTT. Based on the CDR3 plus reference TRBV7-8 and TRBJ2-3, the full variable domain is GAGVSQSPRYKVAKRGQDVALRCDPISGHVSLFWYQQALGQGPEFLTYFQNEAQLDKSGLPSDRFFAERPEGSVSTLKIQRTQQEDSAVYLCASSSGSGRADTQYFGPGTRLTVL.

This clonotype was counted ten times or more. The chain employs TRBV28 and TRBJ2-2, with TRBD1 identical over 7 bases. The CDR3 consists of 14 residues. Losses at the gene ends were 4 bases for V and 9 bases for J; bases not matched to a gene: 8. The germline V gene has CDR1 MDHEN and CDR2 SYDVKM. This CDR3 reads CASSSPGQARELFF. In DNA, the CDR3 is TGTGCCAGCAGTTCACCCGGACAGGCCCGGGAGCTGTTTTTT.

The sample holds many counts of this clonotype. The chain carries TRBV11-2 and TRBJ2-1, with 13 positions matching TRBD2. The CDR3 contains 16 residues. Germline lookup yields CDR1 SGHAT and CDR2 FQNNGV. V was clipped by 5 bases and J by 6 bases; unmatched bases: 7. Written as DNA, the CDR3 is TGTGCCAGCAGCATTTTCACTAGCGGGAGGGTCAATGAGCAGTTCTTC. It codes for CASSIFTSGRVNEQFF.

This clonotype turned up a few times. The chain couples TRBV6-2 or TRBV6-3 to TRBJ2-1, with 9 bases lining up with TRBD2. Germline CDR1 and CDR2: MNHEY and SVGEGT. The CDR3 consists of 15 residues. The J segment lost 6 bases and the V segment lost 8 bases, leaving 11 bases of the junction unmatched. CDR3 DNA: TGTGCCAGCGCGGAGTTAGCGGGAGACCCCAATGAGCAGTTCTTC. It specifies CASAELAGDPNEQFF.

The chain recombines TRBV7-9 with TRBJ1-2, with D possibly matching TRBD1 (6 bases). In germline, CDR1 is SEHNR, CDR2 FQNEAQ (reference sequence). The CDR3 has 14 residues. The V end was cut by 3 bases, the J end by 3 bases, with 11 bases between. The CDR3, as DNA: TGTGCCAGCAGCTTGACAGGTTTTGACTATGGCTACACCTTC. Translating gives CASSLTGFDYGYTF.

In its sample, this clonotype was seen a few times. V is TRBV7-3 and J is TRBJ2-5; D call uncertain. The CDR3 is made up of 13 amino acids. Germline V gene sequence: CDR1 SGHTA, CDR2 FQGTGA. Trimming took off 1 base at V and 5 bases at J, with 8 bases between the two ends. The DNA of the CDR3 is TGTGCCAGCAGCTTAAGTAGTCAGGAGACCCAGTACTTC. Its protein product is CASSLSSQETQYF.

This clonotype was counted at least ten times. V is TRBV30 and J is TRBJ1-1; maybe TRBD1 (6 bases). Trimming shortened V by 5 bases and J by 1 base, and 11 bases separated the two germline ends. From germline, CDR1 is GTSNPN and CDR2 SVGIG (reference sequence). This CDR3 is built from 13 residues. The CDR3 DNA follows: TGTGCCTGGTCAGGACAGCCGAACACTGAAGCTTTCTTT. Its protein product is CAWSGQPNTEAFF. Complete variable domain (other parts from reference TRBV30 and TRBJ1-1): SQTIHQWPATLVQPVGSPLSLECTVEGTSNPNLYWYRQAAGRGLQLLFYSVGIGQISSEVPQNLSASRPQDRQFILSSKKLLLSDSGFYLCAWSGQPNTEAFFGQGTRLTVV.

J is TRBJ2-7 and V is TRBV12-3 or TRBV12-4; 7 bases line up with TRBD2. This CDR3 comprises 12 residues. The trim removed 7 bases at V and 3 bases at J, leaving 3 bases unmatched. CDR3 amino acids: CASKGGSYEQYF. The CDR3 nucleotides read TGTGCCAGCAAGGGCGGGAGCTACGAGCAGTACTTC.

In its sample, this clonotype was seen a few times. V is TRBV29-1 and J is TRBJ1-1, with D unclear. The V end was cut by 3 bases, the J end by 0 bases, with 14 bases between. CDR1 and CDR2 (germline): SQVTM, ANQGSEA. CDR3 length: 15 amino acids. This chain's CDR3 is CSVESRRFMNTEAFF. The CDR3 DNA follows: TGCAGCGTTGAGTCGAGGCGTTTTATGAACACTGAAGCTTTCTTT.

In this sample, this clonotype turned up a few times. The rearrangement links TRBV2 to TRBJ2-3; the match to TRBD2 covers 9 bases. There are 16 residues in the CDR3. Germline CDR1 is SNHLY and CDR2 is FYNNEI. V trimming: 4 bases; J trimming: 5 bases; junction bases outside the gene matches: 10. CDR3 DNA sequence: TGTGCCAGCAGTGCCCGTTTAGCGGGAGTAGGAGATACGCAGTATTTT. Translating gives CASSARLAGVGDTQYF.

This clonotype was observed many times. The chain has TRBV28 and TRBJ1-4; perhaps TRBD1 as D (6 bases). CDR3 length equals 16 residues. With 5 bases removed from V and 5 bases from J, the gap between germline ends came to 18 bases. Germline CDR1 MDHEN, CDR2 SYDVKM. This chain's CDR3 is CASSPQTGSLNEKLFF. Here the CDR3 DNA reads TGTGCCAGCAGTCCTCAGACAGGCTCCCTGAATGAAAAACTGTTTTTT.

This clonotype was counted many times. The chain links TRBV7-2 to TRBJ2-2; D ambiguous. The CDR3 is made up of 16 amino acids. Trimming took 1 base from V and 2 from J, leaving 11 bases between them. The V gene's germline CDR1 is SGHTA and CDR2 FQGNSA. The CDR3 DNA is TGTGCCAGCAGCTTAGACGGATCGATAAACACCGGGGAGCTGTTTTTT. Residues: CASSLDGSINTGELFF.

This clonotype was counted once. The chain is built from TRBV6-1 and TRBJ2-2; 7 bases fit TRBD1. The germline V gene encodes CDR1 MNHNS and CDR2 SASEGT. Trimming removed 7 bases from V and 5 bases from J; junction bases left unmatched: 13. This CDR3 region has 16 residues. In DNA form, the CDR3 reads TGTGCCAGCACCAACTCCCCGACAGGGCGAACCGGGGAGCTGTTTTTT. Translation: CASTNSPTGRTGELFF.

The chain employs TRBV5-1 and TRBJ1-1, with TRBD1 matching over 8 bases. V shed 3 bases, J shed 5 bases, and the junction held 6 bases outside the gene matches. Per the germline V gene, CDR1 is SGHRS and CDR2 is YFSETQ. This CDR3 has 14 residues. The CDR3 protein is CASSWQGARTEAFF. Written as DNA, the CDR3 is TGCGCCAGCAGCTGGCAGGGGGCGCGGACTGAAGCTTTCTTT.

The sample holds a few counts of this clonotype. In nucleotides, the CDR3 is TGCGCCAGCAGTGAGAGTGGGGCTTCCTATGGCTACACCTTC. This sequence encodes CASSESGASYGYTF. This rearrangement joins TRBV10-2 to TRBJ1-2; D is possibly TRBD1 (5 bases). The V end lost 2 bases, the J end lost 4 bases, and 11 bases lay between the germline ends. Germline V gives CDR1 WSHSY, CDR2 SAAADI. The CDR3 length is 14 residues.

As regards this clonotype: Given a much more abundant clone one base away, this may be a read error. This rearrangement joins TRBV20-1 to TRBJ2-1; 7 nucleotides line up with TRBD1. This CDR3 comprises 10 residues. The V gene's germline CDR1 is DFQATT and CDR2 SNEGSKA (reference sequence). The CDR3 DNA sequence: TGCAGTGCTGGATGGGACAGTAGAATCTTC. As protein: CSAGWDSRIF.

This clonotype was counted many times. This chain joins TRBV11-2 and TRBJ2-7; D is perhaps TRBD1 or TRBD2 (5 bases each). From germline, CDR1 is SGHAT and CDR2 FQNNGV. Between the trimmed V and J ends, which lost 5 bases and 6 bases, there was a span of 20 bases. This CDR3 has 15 residues. The CDR3 sequence: CASSPAGEGAGEQYF. CDR3 in DNA: TGTGCCAGCAGCCCAGCTGGAGAAGGGGCGGGCGAGCAGTACTTC.

This clonotype was counted between two and nine times. The rearrangement uses TRBV6-1 and TRBJ2-3; D gene ambiguous. V lost 6 bases, J lost 7 bases, and 8 bases lay in between. The CDR3 has 11 amino acids. Germline values: CDR1 MNHNS, CDR2 SASEGT. Written as DNA, the CDR3 is TGTGCCAGCAGCCCGGGTCATACGCAGTATTTT. This translates into CASSPGHTQYF.

The rearrangement joins TRBV27 to TRBJ2-7, with 7 positions matching TRBD1. With 5 bases clipped from V and 3 bases from J, the junction kept 4 bases outside the gene matches. The CDR3 runs to 13 residues. The V gene's germline CDR1 is MNHEY and CDR2 SMNVEV (reference sequence). The chain's CDR3 is CASSRRDSYEQYF. The CDR3 DNA sequence: TGTGCCAGCAGTCGCCGGGACAGCTACGAGCAGTACTTC.